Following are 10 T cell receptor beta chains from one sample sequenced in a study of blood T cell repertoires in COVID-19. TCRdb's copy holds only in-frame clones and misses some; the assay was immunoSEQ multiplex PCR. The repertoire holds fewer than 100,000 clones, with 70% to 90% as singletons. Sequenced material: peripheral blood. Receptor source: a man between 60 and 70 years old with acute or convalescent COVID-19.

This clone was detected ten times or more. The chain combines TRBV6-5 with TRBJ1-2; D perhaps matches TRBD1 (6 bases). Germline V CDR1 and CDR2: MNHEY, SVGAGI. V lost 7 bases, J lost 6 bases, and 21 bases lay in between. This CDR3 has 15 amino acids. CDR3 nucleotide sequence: TGTGCCAGCAACCCGATTACAGGGAATCTCGATGGCTACACCTTC. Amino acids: CASNPITGNLDGYTF.

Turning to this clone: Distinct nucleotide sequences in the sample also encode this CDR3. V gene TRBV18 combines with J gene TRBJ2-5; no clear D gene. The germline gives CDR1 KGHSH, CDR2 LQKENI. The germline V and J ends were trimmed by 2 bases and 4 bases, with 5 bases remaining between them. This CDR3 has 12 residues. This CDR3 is CASSPFGETQYF. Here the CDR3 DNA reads TGTGCCAGCTCACCATTCGGAGAGACCCAGTACTTC.

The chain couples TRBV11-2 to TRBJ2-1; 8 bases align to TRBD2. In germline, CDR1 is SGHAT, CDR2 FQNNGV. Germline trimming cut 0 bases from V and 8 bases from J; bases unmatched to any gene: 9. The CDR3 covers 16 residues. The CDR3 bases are TGTGCCAGCAGCTTAGATGGGGCGGGAGGATTGTATGAGCAGTTCTTC. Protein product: CASSLDGAGGLYEQFF.

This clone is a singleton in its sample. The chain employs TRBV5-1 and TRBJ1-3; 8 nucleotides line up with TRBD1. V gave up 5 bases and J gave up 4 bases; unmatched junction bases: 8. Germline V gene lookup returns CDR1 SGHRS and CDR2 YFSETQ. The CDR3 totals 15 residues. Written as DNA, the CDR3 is TGCGCCAGCAGGGATCCAGGGGGCTCGGGAAACACCATATATTTT. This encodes CASRDPGGSGNTIYF.

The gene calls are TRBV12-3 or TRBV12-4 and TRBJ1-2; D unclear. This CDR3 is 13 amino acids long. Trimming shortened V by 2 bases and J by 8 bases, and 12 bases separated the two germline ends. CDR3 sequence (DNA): TGTGCCAGCAGTTTACGGCGGGAAGAGGGCTACACCTTC. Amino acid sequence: CASSLRREEGYTF.

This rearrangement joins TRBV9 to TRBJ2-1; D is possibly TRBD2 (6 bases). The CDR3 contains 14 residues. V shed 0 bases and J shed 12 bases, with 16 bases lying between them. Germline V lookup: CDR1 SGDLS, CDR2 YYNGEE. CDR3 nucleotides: TGTGCCAGCAGCGTAGACGGGGCCCCCGGGGGGCAGTTCTTC. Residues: CASSVDGAPGGQFF.

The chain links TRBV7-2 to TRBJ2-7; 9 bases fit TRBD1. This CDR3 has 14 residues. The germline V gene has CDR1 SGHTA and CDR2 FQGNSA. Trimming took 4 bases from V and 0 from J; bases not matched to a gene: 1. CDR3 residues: CASSWDRVSYEQYF. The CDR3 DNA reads TGTGCCAGCAGCTGGGACAGGGTCTCCTACGAGCAGTACTTC.

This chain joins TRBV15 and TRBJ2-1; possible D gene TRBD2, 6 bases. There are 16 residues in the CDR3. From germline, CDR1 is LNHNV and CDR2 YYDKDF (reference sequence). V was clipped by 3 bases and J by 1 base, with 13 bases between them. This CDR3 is CATSRDGGQSYNEQFF. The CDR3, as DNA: TGTGCCACCAGCAGGGACGGGGGTCAATCCTACAATGAGCAGTTCTTC. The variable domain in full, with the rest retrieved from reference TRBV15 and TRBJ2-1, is DAMVIQNPRYQVTQFGKPVTLSCSQTLNHNVMYWYQQKSSQAPKLLFHYYDKDFNNEADTPDNFQSRRPNTSFCFLDIRSPGLGDTAMYLCATSRDGGQSYNEQFFGPGTRLTVL.

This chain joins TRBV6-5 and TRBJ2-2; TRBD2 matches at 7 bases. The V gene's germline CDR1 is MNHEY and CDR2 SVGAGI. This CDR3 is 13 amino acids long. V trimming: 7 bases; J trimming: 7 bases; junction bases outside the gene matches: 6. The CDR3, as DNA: TGTGCCAGCAAGCTGGGGGGGAACGGGGAGCTGTTTTTT. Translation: CASKLGGNGELFF.

The CDR3 loop reads CASTPGTGRYEAFF. The CDR3 DNA follows: TGTGCCAGCACCCCTGGGACAGGGCGCTATGAAGCTTTCTTT. The gene calls are TRBV7-2 and TRBJ1-1, with TRBD1 matching over 9 bases. Germline V gene lookup returns CDR1 SGHTA and CDR2 FQGNSA. This CDR3 comprises 14 residues. The junction had 10 bases not matched to a gene; V was cut back by 7 bases and J by 7 bases.